The rows below give T cell receptor beta chains drawn from one sample of a study of shared clonotypes between healthy human individuals. Produced via immunoSEQ multiplex PCR; TCRdb's table is partial and in-frame only. The table shows more than 2 million clones, with 90% to 95% occurring only once. Input material: naive CD4+ T cells sorted from blood. The source of these receptors is a man younger than 35 in good health. Each CDR3 is given with its conserved first and last residue. D genes are given only for firm matches.

v_call	j_call	d_call	cdr3_aa	cdr3_nt
TRBV7-2	TRBJ1-4	TRBD1	CASSYRTGEKLFF	TGTGCCAGCAGCTATAGGACAGGAGAAAAACTGTTTTTT
TRBV6-1	TRBJ1-5	NA	CASSGIPGNQPQHF	TGTGCCAGCAGTGGCATACCCGGTAATCAGCCCCAGCATTTT
TRBV5-1	TRBJ2-7	TRBD1	CASSPGQGSYEQYF	TGCGCCAGCAGCCCCGGACAGGGGAGCTACGAGCAGTACTTC
TRBV12-5	TRBJ2-1	TRBD2	CASGLAPLAGGQFF	TGTGCTAGTGGTTTGGCCCCCTTAGCGGGAGGGCAGTTCTTC
TRBV30	TRBJ2-5	NA	CAWSLSGETQYF	TGTGCCTGGAGTTTATCGGGGGAGACCCAGTACTTC
TRBV6-6	TRBJ2-7	NA	CASSYSSLQGLGQYF	TGTGCCAGCAGTTACTCGAGTCTGCAGGGTCTGGGGCAGTACTTC
TRBV7-9	TRBJ2-1	NA	CASGSRSYNEQFF	TGTGCCAGCGGCAGTCGGTCCTACAATGAGCAGTTCTTC
TRBV28	TRBJ1-6	NA	CASSFQQSSYNSPLHF	TGTGCCAGCAGTTTCCAGCAAAGCTCCTATAATTCACCCCTCCACTTT
TRBV6-5	TRBJ1-5	NA	CASSPRRNQPQHF	TGTGCCAGCAGTCCAAGGCGCAATCAGCCCCAGCATTTT
TRBV28	TRBJ2-2	NA	CASSLIGGKNTGELFF	TGTGCCAGCAGTTTAATAGGCGGGAAAAACACCGGGGAGCTGTTTTTT
TRBV5-1	TRBJ2-2	NA	CASSLGTITGELFF	TGCGCCAGCAGCCTGGGGACAATAACCGGGGAGCTGTTTTTT
TRBV27	TRBJ2-7	TRBD1	CASSPRQGAYEQYF	TGTGCCAGCAGTCCTAGACAGGGGGCTTACGAGCAGTACTTC
TRBV19	TRBJ2-7	TRBD2	CASGLAGGLDEQYF	TGTGCCAGTGGTTTAGCGGGAGGGCTCGACGAGCAGTACTTC
TRBV5-8	TRBJ2-7	TRBD2	CASSYTRLAGGYEQYF	TGTGCCAGCAGCTACACTAGACTAGCGGGGGGTTACGAGCAGTACTTC